These T cell receptor beta chains were read from a single sample in a study of T cell responses to AZD1222 COVID-19 vaccine. Assay used: immunoSEQ multiplex PCR; TCRdb lists only in-frame clones, some missing. This sample carries 130,000 to 150,000 clones, around 89% of them seen once, and the ten largest clones take around 16%. Sequencing was performed on peripheral blood, taken on day 0 of AZD1222 vaccination. The receptors stem from an adult in good health. CDR3s include the opening cysteine and the closing phenylalanine or tryptophan. The D gene is left open where the match is weak. Part of the rows lack a size; the others show once, few, many or a class for expanded clones.

TRBJ2-5 | - | - | TRBV5-5 | TGTGCCAGCAGCTCCTACAAGGGGTCTGCAGAGACCCAGTACTTC | CASSSYKGSAETQYF
TRBJ2-2 | - | - | TRBV2 | TGTGCCAGCAGTGAGTCAAGGGCGAACACCGGGGAGCTGTTTTTT | CASSESRANTGELFF
TRBJ2-2 | - | - | TRBV21-1 | TGTGCCAGCAGCAAAGGACAGCCTTTAGTTTTT | CASSKGQPLVF
TRBJ1-6 | - | - | TRBV2 | TGTGCCAGCAAAAGCTCCTATAATTCACCCCTCCACTTT | CASKSSYNSPLHF
TRBJ1-4 | - | - | TRBV11-2 | TGTGCCAGCAGCTCCGCCCTAGGGGTGCGGGATGAAAAACTGTTTTTT | CASSSALGVRDEKLFF
TRBJ2-1 | TRBD1 | - | TRBV11-2 | TGTGCCAGCAGCTTGGGGACAGGGACGTATGAGCAGTTCTTC | CASSLGTGTYEQFF
TRBJ2-7 | TRBD1 | - | TRBV27 | TGTGCCAGCAGTTTATACGGGGACAGCCCTTTCGAGCAGTACTTC | CASSLYGDSPFEQYF
TRBJ2-1 | - | - | TRBV11-1 | TGTGCCAGCAGCCCCGGCTGGCCCGGGGCCTACAATGAGCAGTTCTTC | CASSPGWPGAYNEQFF
TRBJ2-1 | TRBD2 | - | TRBV6-4 | TGTGCCAGCTCAGGACTCGGGACTAGCGTTGACAATGAGCAGTTCTTC | CASSGLGTSVDNEQFF
TRBJ1-2 | - | few | TRBV7-3 | TGTGCCAGCAGCCCCCAGGGGCAATACGGCTACACCTTC | CASSPQGQYGYTF
TRBJ1-5 | - | once | TRBV7-2 | TGTGCCAGCAGCTTATTTTTGCAGCCCCAGCATTTT | CASSLFLQPQHF
TRBJ1-1 | - | - | TRBV7-9 | TGTGCCAGCAGCTCGGCCCCCGAGGCCCCTGAAGCTTTCTTT | CASSSAPEAPEAFF
TRBJ1-1 | - | - | TRBV18 | TGTGCCAGCTCGCAGTCCGGCGGGGACACTGAAGCTTTCTTT | CASSQSGGDTEAFF
TRBJ1-5 | - | - | TRBV7-6 | TGTGCCAGCAGCTTATCGGGAGACGATCAGCCCCAGCATTTT | CASSLSGDDQPQHF
TRBJ1-2 | TRBD1 | - | TRBV24-1 | TGTGCCACCTCCGGGACAGGGACACCTCGTAACTATGGCTACACCTTC | CATSGTGTPRNYGYTF
TRBJ2-3 | TRBD2 | - | TRBV6-1 | TGTGCCAGCAGTGAGCGACTAGCGGGGACTAACACAGATACGCAGTATTTT | CASSERLAGTNTDTQYF
TRBJ2-5 | - | - | TRBV6-5 | TGTGCCAGCAGTTACCTTCCGAGGGGTTACCAAGAGACCCAGTACTTC | CASSYLPRGYQETQYF
TRBJ2-7 | TRBD1 | - | TRBV2 | TGTGCCAGCAGTGAGACAGGGACAGTCATCTACGAGCAGTACTTC | CASSETGTVIYEQYF
TRBJ1-2 | TRBD1 | once | TRBV19 | TGTGCCAGTAGTATGGCTGACAGGGCCTTCTATGGCTACACCTTC | CASSMADRAFYGYTF
TRBJ2-1 | - | - | TRBV5-1 | TGCGCCAGCAGCTTGGATCGGTACAATGAGCAGTTCTTC | CASSLDRYNEQFF
TRBJ2-5 | - | - | TRBV6-5 | TGTGCCAGCAGCTACACCCCCCACCAAGAGACCCAGTACTTC | CASSYTPHQETQYF
TRBJ1-2 | - | - | TRBV5-8 | TGTGCCAGCAGCTTGGAAGCCGGGTTTGGTTATGGCTACACCTTC | CASSLEAGFGYGYTF
TRBJ1-1 | - | - | TRBV5-8 | TGTGCCAGCAGCTTGGTACGACCCGCAGACACTGAAGCTTTCTTT | CASSLVRPADTEAFF
TRBJ2-5 | - | - | TRBV7-9 | TGTGCCAGCAGCCCCCAGTGGGGTTATCAAGAGACCCAGTACTTC | CASSPQWGYQETQYF
TRBJ2-6 | - | - | TRBV7-2 | TGTGCCAGCAGCTCCTTTACTGGGGCCAACGTCCTGACTTTC | CASSSFTGANVLTF
TRBJ1-6 | - | - | TRBV20-1 | TGCAGTGCTAGGGGCCGGCCCCTCCACTTT | CSARGRPLHF
TRBJ1-2 | - | - | TRBV29-1 | TGCAGCGTTGGGACTTTTTATGGCTACACCTTC | CSVGTFYGYTF
TRBJ2-4 | TRBD1 | - | TRBV24-1 | TGTGCCACCAGTGAGGCCTGGGACAGGGCGATTCAGTACTTC | CATSEAWDRAIQYF
TRBJ1-2 | TRBD1 | - | TRBV6-5 | TGTGCCAGCAGGCCGACAGGGGCTAACTATGGCTACACCTTC | CASRPTGANYGYTF
TRBJ1-2 | - | - | TRBV15 | TGTGCCACCAGCAGAGGGGGAATAAAGCCTCGAGATGGCTACACCTTC | CATSRGGIKPRDGYTF
TRBJ1-2 | - | - | TRBV7-9 | TGTGCCAGCAGCTTAGGAGACAGGCTCTATGGCTACACCTTC | CASSLGDRLYGYTF
TRBJ1-6 | TRBD1 | - | TRBV10-1 | TGCGCCAGCACCGGGACAGATAATTCACCCCTCCACTTT | CASTGTDNSPLHF
TRBJ2-3 | - | - | TRBV10-3 | TGTGCCCTACACCGGGACACCGTCTGCACAGATACGCAGTATTTT | CALHRDTVCTDTQYF
TRBJ2-3 | TRBD2 | - | TRBV27 | TGTGCCAGCAGGGACTTAGCGGGGGTCTCCAAAGATACGCAGTATTTT | CASRDLAGVSKDTQYF
TRBJ2-5 | TRBD2 | - | TRBV7-2 | TGTGCCAGCAGCCCGACTAGCGGGTGGGTGACCCAGTACTTC | CASSPTSGWVTQYF
TRBJ1-2 | - | - | TRBV6-2/TRBV6-3 | TGTGCCAGCAGCCCCTTACAGGCGGGTGGCTACACCTTC | CASSPLQAGGYTF
TRBJ1-1 | - | - | TRBV7-8 | TGTGCCAGCCGGCAGGGAAGGACTGCTGAAGCTTTCTTT | CASRQGRTAEAFF
TRBJ2-2 | - | - | TRBV5-6 | TGTGCCAGCAGCTTTCCTAACCCAGAGCTGTTTTTT | CASSFPNPELFF
TRBJ1-1 | - | few | TRBV28 | TGTGCCAGCAGTGACAGTCGGGGAATGAACACTGAAGCTTTCTTT | CASSDSRGMNTEAFF
TRBJ1-4 | - | - | TRBV3-1/TRBV3-2 | TGTGCCAGCAGTCGAGGGCTTTTCGAAAAACTGTTTTTT | CASSRGLFEKLFF
TRBJ2-7 | - | once | TRBV14 | TGTGCCAGCAGCCAAGATATCCGGGGGGCTTCCTACGAGCAGTACTTC | CASSQDIRGASYEQYF
TRBJ1-5 | - | - | TRBV21-1 | TGTGCCAGCAGCAAGGAGGGTTACGGCAATCAGCCCCAGCATTTT | CASSKEGYGNQPQHF
TRBJ1-2 | TRBD1 | once | TRBV6-4 | TGTGCCAGCAGTATGACAGGGGGCTATGGCTACACCTTC | CASSMTGGYGYTF
TRBJ1-1 | - | - | TRBV6-5 | TGTGCCAGCAAGGTGACACCCGGGGACACTGAAGCTTTCTTT | CASKVTPGDTEAFF
TRBJ1-3 | - | - | TRBV6-5 | TGTGCCAGCAGTTATAAGGGCCGAGGAAACACCATATATTTT | CASSYKGRGNTIYF
TRBJ1-1 | TRBD1 | - | TRBV2 | TGTGCCAGCAGTAACAGGGGGGCGAACACTGAAGCTTTCTTT | CASSNRGANTEAFF
TRBJ2-7 | - | - | TRBV5-1 | TGCGCCAGCAGCTTGAGTGGAGAGCAGTACTTC | CASSLSGEQYF
TRBJ2-3 | TRBD1 | - | TRBV18 | TGTGCCAGCTCACCACGAGGGACAGGGGGAACAGATACGCAGTATTTT | CASSPRGTGGTDTQYF
TRBJ2-7 | TRBD1 | - | TRBV6-5 | TGTGCCAGCAGTTACTTGGGGACAGGTTTGACCTACGAGCAGTACTTC | CASSYLGTGLTYEQYF
TRBJ1-1 | - | - | TRBV27 | TGTGCCAGCACCCGAACGGGGTACACTGAAGCTTTCTTT | CASTRTGYTEAFF
TRBJ1-4 | - | - | TRBV18 | TGTGCCAGCTCACCCGGTCTCAATGAAAAACTGTTTTTT | CASSPGLNEKLFF
TRBJ2-7 | TRBD1 | - | TRBV14 | TGTGCCAGCAGCCAAGATACGGACAGGGAGCAGTACTTC | CASSQDTDREQYF
TRBJ1-1 | - | - | TRBV4-2 | TGTGCCAGCAGCAAGGGGAATGCGGACACTGAAGCTTTCTTT | CASSKGNADTEAFF
TRBJ2-1 | - | once | TRBV18 | TGTGCCAGCTCACCACTTAAGGGGGACAATGAGCAGTTCTTC | CASSPLKGDNEQFF
TRBJ1-2 | TRBD1 | - | TRBV28 | TGTGCCAGCAGTTCGGGACAGGGGGGCACTAACGGCGGCTACACCTTC | CASSSGQGGTNGGYTF
TRBJ2-5 | TRBD2 | - | TRBV3-1/TRBV3-2 | TGTGCCAGCAGCCCCGGAATGACTAGCGGGGGCCAAGAGACCCAGTACTTC | CASSPGMTSGGQETQYF
TRBJ2-2 | - | - | TRBV7-9 | TGTGCCAGCAGCCGACTAGTCCCTAACACCGGGGAGCTGTTTTTT | CASSRLVPNTGELFF
TRBJ2-5 | - | - | TRBV7-2 | TGTGCCAGCAACTCCTCTGTTACAGGGCAAGAGACCCAGTACTTC | CASNSSVTGQETQYF
TRBJ2-3 | - | - | TRBV5-1 | TGCGCCAGCAGCCTCGGGGGTAAGGGAGATACGCAGTATTTT | CASSLGGKGDTQYF
TRBJ2-1 | TRBD2 | - | TRBV3-1/TRBV3-2 | TGTGCCAGCAGCCAAGCGGAGCGGGGGGGCGGGGATGAGCAGTTCTTC | CASSQAERGGGDEQFF